The TCR beta chain under discussion was sequenced for a study of OX40 agonist ivuxolimab in advanced cancers. The CDR3 is 11 residues long. Trimming cost V 5 bases and J 2 bases, with 7 bases left between them. The germline gives CDR1 GTSNPN, CDR2 SVGIG (reference sequence). Regarding this clone: Its antigen remains unidentified.

The assay was immunoSEQ multiplex PCR, and TCRdb's table has in-frame clones only and misses some. The table records tens of thousands of clones, more than 85% of them present only once. Study-level findings and limits: Circulating CD4+ and CD8+ T cells showed clonal expansion by week 6 at 0.1 to 3.0 mg/kg.

The chain combines TRBV30 with TRBJ2-7; D remains unclear. The clonotype comes from an adult with an advanced solid tumor such as melanoma, head and neck, liver or kidney cancer. Source: CD4+ or CD8+ T cells sorted from blood, taken in a trial of the OX40 agonist ivuxolimab. The CDR3 loop reads CAWGGTYEQYF. CDR3 DNA: TGTGCCTGGGGTGGAACCTACGAGCAGTACTTC.